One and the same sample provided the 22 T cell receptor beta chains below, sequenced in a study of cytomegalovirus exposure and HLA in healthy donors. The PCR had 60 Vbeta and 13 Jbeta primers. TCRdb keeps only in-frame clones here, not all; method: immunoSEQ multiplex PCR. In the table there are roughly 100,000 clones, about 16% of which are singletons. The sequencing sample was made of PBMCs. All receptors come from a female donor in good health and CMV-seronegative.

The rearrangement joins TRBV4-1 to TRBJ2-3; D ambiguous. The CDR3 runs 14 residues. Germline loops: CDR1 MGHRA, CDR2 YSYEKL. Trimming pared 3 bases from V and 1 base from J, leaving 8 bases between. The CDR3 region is CASSHALGTDTQYF. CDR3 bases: TGCGCCAGCAGCCATGCGTTGGGCACAGATACGCAGTATTTT.

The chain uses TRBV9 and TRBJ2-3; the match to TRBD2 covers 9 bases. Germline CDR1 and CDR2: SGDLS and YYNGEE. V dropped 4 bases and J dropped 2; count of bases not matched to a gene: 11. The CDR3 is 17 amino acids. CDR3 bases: TGTGCCAGCAGCCCTATAGCGGGAGCCTATGTCACAGATACGCAGTATTTT. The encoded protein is CASSPIAGAYVTDTQYF. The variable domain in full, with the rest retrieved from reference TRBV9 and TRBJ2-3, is DSGVTQTPKHLITATGQRVTLRCSPRSGDLSVYWYQQSLDQGLQFLIQYYNGEERAKGNILERFSAQQFPDLHSELNLSSLELGDSALYFCASSPIAGAYVTDTQYFGPGTRLTVL.

The CDR3 DNA reads as TGTGCCAGCAGCGGCCAGGGGAACCTCGCAGATACGCAGTATTTT. Protein: CASSGQGNLADTQYF. The chain couples TRBV11-1 to TRBJ2-3; weak D call: TRBD1 (6 bases). The CDR3 length is 15 residues. CDR1 and CDR2 (germline): SGHAT, FQDESV (reference sequence). Trimming removed 5 bases from V and 4 bases from J, with 16 bases in between.

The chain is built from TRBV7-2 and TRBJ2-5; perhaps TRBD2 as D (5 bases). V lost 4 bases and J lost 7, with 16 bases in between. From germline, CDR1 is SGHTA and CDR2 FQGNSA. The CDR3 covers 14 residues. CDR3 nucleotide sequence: TGTGCCAGCAGCTGGGTTGGGGAGTTGAGGACCCAGTACTTC. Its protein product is CASSWVGELRTQYF.

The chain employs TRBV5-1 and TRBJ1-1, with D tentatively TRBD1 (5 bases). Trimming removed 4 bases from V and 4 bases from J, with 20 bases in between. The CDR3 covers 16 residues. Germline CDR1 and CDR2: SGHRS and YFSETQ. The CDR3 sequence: CASSPWGRASSTEAFF. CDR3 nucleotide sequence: TGCGCCAGCAGCCCCTGGGGCAGGGCCTCTAGCACTGAAGCTTTCTTT.

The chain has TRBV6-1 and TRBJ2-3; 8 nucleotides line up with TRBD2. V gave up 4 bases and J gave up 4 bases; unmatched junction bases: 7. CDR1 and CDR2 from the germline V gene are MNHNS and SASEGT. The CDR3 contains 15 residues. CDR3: CASSGSGAFADTQYF. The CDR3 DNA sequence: TGTGCCAGCAGTGGTAGCGGGGCCTTCGCAGATACGCAGTATTTT.

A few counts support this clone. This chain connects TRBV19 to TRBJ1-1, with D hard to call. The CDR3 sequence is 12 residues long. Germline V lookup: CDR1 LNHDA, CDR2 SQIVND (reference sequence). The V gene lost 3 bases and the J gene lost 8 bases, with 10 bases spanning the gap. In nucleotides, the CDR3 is TGTGCCAGTAGTATTCCAAGCTCCGAAGCTTTCTTT. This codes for CASSIPSSEAFF.

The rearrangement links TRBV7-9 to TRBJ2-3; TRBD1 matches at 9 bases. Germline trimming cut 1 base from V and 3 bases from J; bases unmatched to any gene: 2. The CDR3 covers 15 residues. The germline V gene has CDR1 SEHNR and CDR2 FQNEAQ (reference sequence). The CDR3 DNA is TGTGCCAGCAGCTTAGTACAGGGGGCTACAGATACGCAGTATTTT. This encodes CASSLVQGATDTQYF.

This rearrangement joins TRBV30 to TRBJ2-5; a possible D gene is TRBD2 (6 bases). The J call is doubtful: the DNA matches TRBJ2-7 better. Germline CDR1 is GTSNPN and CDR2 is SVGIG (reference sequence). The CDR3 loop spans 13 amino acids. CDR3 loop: CARGPKGGDEQYF. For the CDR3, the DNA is TGTGCCCGGGGTCCCAAGGGAGGCGACGAGCAGTACTTC.

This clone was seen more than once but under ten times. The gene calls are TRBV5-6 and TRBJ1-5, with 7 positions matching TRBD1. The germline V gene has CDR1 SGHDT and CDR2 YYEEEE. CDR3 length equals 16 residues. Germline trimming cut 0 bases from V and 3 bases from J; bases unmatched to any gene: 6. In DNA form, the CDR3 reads TGTGCCAGCAGCTTGGCGGGACAGTGGTACAATCAGCCCCAGCATTTT. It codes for CASSLAGQWYNQPQHF.

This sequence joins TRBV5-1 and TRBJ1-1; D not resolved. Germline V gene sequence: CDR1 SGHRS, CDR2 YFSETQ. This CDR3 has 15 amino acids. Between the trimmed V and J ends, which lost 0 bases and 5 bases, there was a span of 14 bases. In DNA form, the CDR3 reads TGCGCCAGCAGCTTGGCTAACATCCCTAGTACTGAAGCTTTCTTT. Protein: CASSLANIPSTEAFF.

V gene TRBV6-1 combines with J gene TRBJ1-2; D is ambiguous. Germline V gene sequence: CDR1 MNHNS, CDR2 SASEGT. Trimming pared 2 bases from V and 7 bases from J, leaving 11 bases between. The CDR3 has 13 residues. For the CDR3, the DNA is TGTGCCAGCAGTGAATTGGGTACAGTTGGCTACACCTTC. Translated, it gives CASSELGTVGYTF.

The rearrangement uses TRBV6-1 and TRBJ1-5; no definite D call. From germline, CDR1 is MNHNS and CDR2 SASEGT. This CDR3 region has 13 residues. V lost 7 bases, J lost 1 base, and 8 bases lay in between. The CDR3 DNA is TGTGCCAGCACGTCGGGGAGCAATCAGCCCCAGCATTTT. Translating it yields CASTSGSNQPQHF.

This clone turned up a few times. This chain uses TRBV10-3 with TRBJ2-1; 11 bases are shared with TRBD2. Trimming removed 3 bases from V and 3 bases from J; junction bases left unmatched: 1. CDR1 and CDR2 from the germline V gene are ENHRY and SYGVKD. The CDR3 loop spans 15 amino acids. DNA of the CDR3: TGTGCCATCAGTGATAGCGGGGGGGTCTACAATGAGCAGTTCTTC. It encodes CAISDSGGVYNEQFF.

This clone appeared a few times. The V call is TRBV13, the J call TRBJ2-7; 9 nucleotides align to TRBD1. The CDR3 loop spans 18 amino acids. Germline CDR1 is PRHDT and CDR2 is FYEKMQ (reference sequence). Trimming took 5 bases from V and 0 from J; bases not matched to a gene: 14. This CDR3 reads CASSTNPGTGFGSYEQYF. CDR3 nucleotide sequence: TGTGCCAGCAGCACAAATCCCGGGACAGGGTTCGGCTCCTACGAGCAGTACTTC. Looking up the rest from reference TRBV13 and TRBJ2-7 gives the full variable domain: AAGVIQSPRHLIKEKRETATLKCYPIPRHDTVYWYQQGPGQDPQFLISFYEKMQSDKGSIPDRFSAQQFSDYHSELNMSSLELGDSALYFCASSTNPGTGFGSYEQYFGPGTRLTVT.

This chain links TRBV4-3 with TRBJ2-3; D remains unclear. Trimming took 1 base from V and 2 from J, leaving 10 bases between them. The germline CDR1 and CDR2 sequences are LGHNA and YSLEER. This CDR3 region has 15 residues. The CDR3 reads CASSQAQSLTDTQYF. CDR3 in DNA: TGCGCCAGCAGCCAAGCCCAGTCCCTCACAGATACGCAGTATTTT.

In DNA, the CDR3 is TGTGCCAGCACCGCGGACAGGTCGTCGTACGAGCAGTACTTC. Protein sequence: CASTADRSSYEQYF. The gene calls are TRBV2 and TRBJ2-7; 7 bases are a match to TRBD1. The CDR3 extends over 14 amino acids. Trimming took 7 bases from V and 4 from J; bases not matched to a gene: 10. The germline V gene has CDR1 SNHLY and CDR2 FYNNEI.

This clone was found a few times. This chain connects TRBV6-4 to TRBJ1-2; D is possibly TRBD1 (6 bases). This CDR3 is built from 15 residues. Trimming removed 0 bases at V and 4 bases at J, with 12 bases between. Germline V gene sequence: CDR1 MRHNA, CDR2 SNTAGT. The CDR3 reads CASSDSAGGGYGYTF. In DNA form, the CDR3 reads TGTGCCAGCAGTGACTCGGCGGGGGGCGGCTATGGCTACACCTTC.

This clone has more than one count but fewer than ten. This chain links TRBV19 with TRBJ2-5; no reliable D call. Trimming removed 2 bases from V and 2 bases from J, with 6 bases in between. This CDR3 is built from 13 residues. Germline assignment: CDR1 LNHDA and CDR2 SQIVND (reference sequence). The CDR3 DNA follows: TGTGCCAGTAGTATATACAGACAAGAGACCCAGTACTTC. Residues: CASSIYRQETQYF.

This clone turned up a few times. The CDR3 spells CASSPSKGAYNEQFF. The CDR3 DNA sequence: TGTGCCAGCTCACCTTCAAAGGGAGCCTACAATGAGCAGTTCTTC. The rearrangement uses TRBV18 and TRBJ2-1, with a possible D match to TRBD2 (5 bases). Germline V CDR1 and CDR2: KGHSH, LQKENI. The CDR3 is 15 residues long. V lost 3 bases and J lost 2, with 11 bases in between.

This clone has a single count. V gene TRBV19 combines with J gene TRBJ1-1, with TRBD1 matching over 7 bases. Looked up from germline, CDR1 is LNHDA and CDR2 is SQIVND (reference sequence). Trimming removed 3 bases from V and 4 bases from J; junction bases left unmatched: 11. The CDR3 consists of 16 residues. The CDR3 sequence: CASSIRRGSGGTEAFF. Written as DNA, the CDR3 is TGTGCCAGTAGTATCAGAAGGGGCTCAGGGGGCACTGAAGCTTTCTTT.

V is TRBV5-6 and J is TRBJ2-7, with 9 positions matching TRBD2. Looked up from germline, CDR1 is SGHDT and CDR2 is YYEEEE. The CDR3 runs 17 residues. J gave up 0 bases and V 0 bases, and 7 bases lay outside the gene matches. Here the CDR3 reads CASSLASASGTSYEQYF. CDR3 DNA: TGTGCCAGCAGCTTGGCCTCGGCTAGCGGGACCTCCTACGAGCAGTACTTC.